These 30 T cell receptor beta chains came from one sample sequenced in a study of early T cells in non-severe SARS-CoV-2 infection (dated by TCRdb to the early 2020s). Libraries were prepared through 5' RACE. For sequencing, a NextSeq 500 was employed. The public sequencing data were trimmed at Q25 with fastp and processed into clonotypes with MiXCR by TCRdb, which kept only in-frame beta chains. A single entry per CDR3 protein holds the most common genes and DNA from its merged rows. Across this sample there are some 50,000 distinct CDR3 sequences, with around 8.4% seen only once. 4% to 5% of the sample goes to the ten largest clones. The sequencing sample was made of whole blood. These TCRs come from an adult who was a healthcare worker with PCR-confirmed SARS-CoV-2 infection or an uninfected control (not recorded which).

The genes are TRBV14 and TRBJ2-2; D uncertain. This CDR3 contains 13 residues. Trimming stripped 4 bases from V and 0 bases from J, with 3 bases between. The germline V gene encodes CDR1 SGHDN and CDR2 FVKESK. The CDR3: CASSPANTGELFF. CDR3 DNA sequence: TGTGCCAGCAGCCCAGCGAACACCGGGGAGCTGTTTTTT.

This clonotype was observed many times. V gene TRBV6-2 or TRBV6-3 combines with J gene TRBJ2-3; D tentatively fits TRBD1 or TRBD2 (5 bases each). The CDR3 runs 15 residues. Germline assignment: CDR1 MNHEY and CDR2 SVGEGT. V was trimmed by 5 bases and J by 2 bases, leaving 14 bases between them. CDR3 DNA: TGTGCCAGCAGTGCCCCGGGACGGAACACAGATACGCAGTATTTT. It yields the protein CASSAPGRNTDTQYF.

On this clonotype: Possible read error: a much larger clone is one base away. This chain joins TRBV21-1 and TRBJ2-5; whether TRBD1, the table's D call, matches the DNA was not checked. TRBV21-1 is flagged as a pseudogene. The CDR3 has 15 amino acids. The CDR3 DNA reads TGTGCCAGCAGCAAAGCAAGCGGGACAGGGGAGACCCGGTACTTC. Amino acid sequence: CASSKASGTGETRYF.

This sequence joins TRBV14 and TRBJ1-6, with 11 bases that match TRBD1. V trimming: 3 bases; J trimming: 6 bases; junction bases outside the gene matches: 1. The CDR3 sequence is 15 residues long. CDR1 and CDR2 from the germline V gene are SGHDN and FVKESK. In DNA form, the CDR3 reads TGTGCCAGCAGCCACGGGACAGGGGGTAATTCACCCCTCCACTTT. Translating gives CASSHGTGGNSPLHF.

This clonotype has ten or more counts. The V gene is TRBV7-2, the J gene TRBJ2-3; TRBD2 aligns across 8 bases. This CDR3 has 16 amino acids. The germline V gene encodes CDR1 SGHTA and CDR2 FQGNSA. V lost 1 base and J lost 0; bases outside the gene matches: 3. The CDR3 is CASSLEAGASTDTQYF. In DNA, the CDR3 is TGTGCCAGCAGCTTAGAAGCGGGGGCTAGCACAGATACGCAGTATTTT.

This clonotype was counted ten times or more. The rearrangement joins TRBV4-2 to TRBJ2-3; TRBD2 is a possible D gene (5 bases). This CDR3 region has 16 residues. Germline values: CDR1 LGHNA, CDR2 YNFKEQ. V was cut by 1 base and J by 1 base, with 12 bases left in between. CDR3 sequence reads: CASSQGPSGGTDTQYF. CDR3 sequence (DNA): TGTGCCAGCAGCCAAGGTCCCAGCGGAGGCACAGATACGCAGTATTTT.

This clonotype was counted at least ten times. The genes are TRBV6-5 and TRBJ2-7; D may be TRBD2 (5 bases). Germline loops: CDR1 MNHEY, CDR2 SVGAGI. V was shortened by 0 bases and J by 12 bases, with 15 bases between the two germline ends. This CDR3 contains 13 residues. In DNA, the CDR3 is TGTGCCAGCAGTTACTCGATGACGGGAAATCGGTACTTC. Protein sequence: CASSYSMTGNRYF.

A few counts support this clonotype. The V gene is TRBV29-1, the J gene TRBJ1-1; TRBD1 matches 10 bases. V shed 7 bases, J shed 6 bases, and the junction held 11 bases outside the gene matches. The germline V gene encodes CDR1 SQVTM and CDR2 ANQGSEA. This CDR3 region has 14 residues. The CDR3 reads CSARKGQGGPEAFF. Written as DNA, the CDR3 is TGCAGCGCCAGAAAAGGACAGGGGGGACCTGAAGCTTTCTTT.

This clonotype was observed a handful of times. The V gene is TRBV19, the J gene TRBJ2-1, with 10 bases identical to TRBD2. CDR1 is LNHDA, CDR2 SQIVND, per germline (reference sequence). J gave up 4 bases and V 10 bases, and 7 bases lay outside the gene matches. This CDR3 spans 14 amino acids. The CDR3 DNA sequence: TGTGCCACTTTTAGCGGGGGGTCATACAATGAGCAGTTCTTC. This codes for CATFSGGSYNEQFF.

This clonotype has a count of ten or more. This chain links TRBV6-2 or TRBV6-3 with TRBJ2-3; the D gene is possibly TRBD2 (6 bases). Germline CDR1 is MNHEY and CDR2 is SVGEGT. The CDR3 consists of 13 residues. The V end was cut by 7 bases, the J end by 6 bases, with 14 bases between. Here the CDR3 reads CASTRTAGDTQYF. The DNA of the CDR3 is TGTGCCAGCACCCGCACGGCGGGGGATACGCAGTATTTT.

This clonotype was seen ten or more times. The gene calls are TRBV6-2 or TRBV6-3 and TRBJ2-7; either TRBD1 or TRBD2 may supply D (6 bases each). This CDR3 spans 12 amino acids. V was trimmed by 6 bases and J by 7 bases, leaving 13 bases between them. The V gene's germline CDR1 is MNHEY and CDR2 SVGEGT. The CDR3 DNA sequence: TGTGCCAGCAGAGGGGGGAGACGGGAGCAGTACTTC. Its translation: CASRGGRREQYF.

This clonotype has a count of ten or more. This chain joins TRBV12-3 or TRBV12-4 and TRBJ1-5, with 10 bases aligning to TRBD1. The V gene end was trimmed by 5 bases and the J gene end by 0 bases; junction bases not matched to a gene: 7. The CDR3 is 17 amino acids. The CDR3 DNA follows: TGTGCCAGCAGTCCTGGGACAGGGGTGAATAGCAATCAGCCCCAGCATTTT. The encoded protein is CASSPGTGVNSNQPQHF.

This clonotype was seen repeatedly, ten times or more. This chain joins TRBV20-1 and TRBJ2-1; possible D gene TRBD1, 5 bases. Germline assignment: CDR1 DFQATT and CDR2 SNEGSKA (reference sequence). The CDR3 length is 14 residues. V was clipped by 7 bases and J by 8 bases, with 21 bases between them. CDR3 sequence: CSVPTGYRADEQFF. DNA for the CDR3: TGCAGTGTCCCAACAGGTTATAGGGCAGATGAGCAGTTCTTC.

The sample holds many counts of this clonotype. This sequence joins TRBV14 and TRBJ1-2; D uncertain. The CDR3 totals 14 residues. The germline CDR1 and CDR2 sequences are SGHDN and FVKESK. The ends were cut back, 0 bases at V and 7 bases at J, with 12 bases in the middle. The CDR3 sequence: CASSQERTGGGYTF. The DNA of the CDR3 is TGTGCCAGCAGCCAAGAGAGGACGGGAGGTGGCTACACCTTC. The full variable domain, completed using reference TRBV14 and TRBJ1-2, is EAGVTQFPSHSVIEKGQTVTLRCDPISGHDNLYWYRRVMGKEIKFLLHFVKESKQDESGMPNNRFLAERTGGTYSTLKVQPAELEDSGVYFCASSQERTGGGYTFGSGTRLTVV.

This clonotype was detected ten times or more. The J gene is TRBJ2-7, the V gene TRBV10-3, with 8 bases that match TRBD1. The CDR3 is 15 residues long. Germline V gives CDR1 ENHRY, CDR2 SYGVKD. The ends lost 6 bases at V and 5 bases at J; junction bases unmatched: 12. The CDR3 spells CAISDPGGAGDEQYF. The CDR3 DNA sequence: TGTGCCATCAGCGATCCAGGGGGCGCCGGGGACGAGCAGTACTTC.

In its sample, this clonotype was seen many times. This rearrangement joins TRBV11-2 to TRBJ2-1, with 9 nucleotides matching TRBD1. This CDR3 is built from 17 residues. Losses at the gene ends were 5 bases for V and 1 base for J; bases not matched to a gene: 9. From germline, CDR1 is SGHAT and CDR2 FQNNGV. CDR3 coding DNA: TGTGCCAGCAGCCGATTTACCGGGACAGGGTCCTACAATGAGCAGTTCTTC. Protein product: CASSRFTGTGSYNEQFF.

This clonotype occurred many times. V is TRBV11-2 and J is TRBJ2-5; 14 nucleotides align to TRBD2. J lost 1 base, V lost 0 bases, and 13 bases had no gene match. The CDR3 covers 21 residues. CDR1 is SGHAT and CDR2 is FQNNGV in the germline V gene. CDR3 sequence: CASSLDAPRGLAGDTQETQYF. DNA of the CDR3: TGTGCCAGCAGCTTAGATGCCCCCAGGGGACTAGCGGGAGATACCCAAGAGACCCAGTACTTC.

This clonotype was seen at least ten times. The J gene is TRBJ1-6, the V gene TRBV4-2; possible D gene TRBD1, 5 bases. Germline CDR1 LGHNA, CDR2 YNFKEQ. This CDR3 comprises 13 residues. The ends were cut back, 9 bases at V and 5 bases at J, with 11 bases in the middle. CDR3 sequence: CASSTEDNSPLHF. CDR3 nucleotides: TGTGCCAGTTCGACAGAGGATAATTCACCCCTCCACTTT.

This clonotype has a count of ten or more. The rearrangement uses TRBV7-3 and TRBJ2-1; 10 bases match TRBD2. The CDR3 covers 17 residues. CDR1 SGHTA and CDR2 FQGTGA come from the germline V gene. The junction had 8 bases not matched to a gene; V was cut back by 0 bases and J by 6 bases. The CDR3 is CASSLTPLAGATNEQFF. The DNA for the CDR3 is TGTGCCAGCAGCTTAACTCCCCTAGCGGGAGCGACCAATGAGCAGTTCTTC.

At least ten counts were recorded for this clonotype. The rearrangement uses TRBV10-3 and TRBJ2-5, with unresolved D. The germline gives CDR1 ENHRY, CDR2 SYGVKD. The CDR3 runs to 11 residues. Trimming removed 3 bases from V and 2 bases from J, with 1 base in between. This CDR3 is CAISDQETQYF. Here the CDR3 DNA reads TGTGCCATCAGTGATCAAGAGACCCAGTACTTC.

This clonotype was counted many times. The rearrangement links TRBV10-3 to TRBJ2-7; D remains unclear. CDR3 length: 13 residues. V lost 2 bases, J lost 3 bases, and 8 bases lay in between. Germline V gives CDR1 ENHRY, CDR2 SYGVKD. CDR3: CAISEGTDYEQYF. The CDR3 DNA reads as TGTGCCATCAGTGAGGGCACCGACTACGAGCAGTACTTC.

The chain has TRBV19 and TRBJ2-1, with TRBD2 matching 8 bases. Germline assignment: CDR1 LNHDA and CDR2 SQIVND (reference sequence). V was clipped by 0 bases and J by 3 bases; unmatched bases: 1. The CDR3 contains 15 residues. The CDR3 spells CASSIEGLVYNEQFF. The CDR3 DNA reads TGTGCCAGTAGTATAGAGGGACTAGTCTACAATGAGCAGTTCTTC.

This clonotype was counted at least ten times. This CDR3 reads CASSFPPDREQYGYTF. CDR3 coding DNA: TGTGCCAGCAGTTTTCCACCCGACAGGGAACAATATGGCTACACCTTC. V gene TRBV6-6 combines with J gene TRBJ1-2, with 7 bases matching TRBD1. Germline values: CDR1 MNHNY, CDR2 SVGAGI (reference sequence). The CDR3 has 16 amino acids. V shed 4 bases and J 5 bases; nucleotides not matched to a gene: 13.

This clonotype was detected ten times or more. The chain is built from TRBV7-9 and TRBJ2-5, with D possibly matching TRBD1 (6 bases). Germline assignment: CDR1 SEHNR and CDR2 FQNEAQ (reference sequence). The V and J ends lost 4 bases and 7 bases respectively, with 19 bases between them. The CDR3 consists of 15 residues. The CDR3 region has the DNA TGTGCCAGCAGCTCCCCCGGGACACCCCTGGGGACCCAGTACTTC. It codes for CASSSPGTPLGTQYF.

In this sample, this clonotype turned up a few times. The chain carries TRBV27 and TRBJ2-3; D possibly corresponds to TRBD1 (6 bases). The germline V gene has CDR1 MNHEY and CDR2 SMNVEV (reference sequence). Trimming shortened V by 6 bases and J by 1 base, and 11 bases separated the two germline ends. CDR3 size: 14 residues. The CDR3 region is CASSSQGRTDTQYF. The CDR3, as DNA: TGTGCCAGCAGCTCGCAGGGGCGCACAGATACGCAGTATTTT.

This clonotype was seen many times. The J gene is TRBJ1-6, the V gene TRBV5-8; TRBD1 might be the D (6 bases). Germline V CDR1 and CDR2: SGHTS, YDEGEE. V lost 4 bases and J lost 5, with 19 bases in between. The CDR3 is 17 residues long. CDR3 DNA: TGTGCCAGCAGCCAGGAGATGGGGGGCGCCCATAATTCACCCCTCCACTTT. It encodes CASSQEMGGAHNSPLHF.

The chain couples TRBV20-1 to TRBJ2-1, with D perhaps TRBD2 (6 bases). With 3 bases removed from V and 8 bases from J, the gap between germline ends came to 8 bases. The CDR3 runs 11 residues. Germline values: CDR1 DFQATT, CDR2 SNEGSKA (reference sequence). The CDR3 coding sequence is TGCAGTGCTAGCGGCGGGGATGAGCAGTTCTTC. It codes for CSASGGDEQFF.

This chain uses TRBV7-2 with TRBJ2-7; no firm D call. The CDR3 runs 18 residues. Trimming removed 5 bases at V and 1 base at J, with 24 bases between. The V gene's germline CDR1 is SGHTA and CDR2 FQGNSA. The CDR3 nucleotides read TGTGCCAGCAGCGAAATTGAAAGGGCTCCCCGAGGTTCCTACGAGCAGTACTTC. Translating gives CASSEIERAPRGSYEQYF.

As regards this clonotype: A clone one base away is much larger, so this may be a read error. The rearrangement uses TRBV3-1 and TRBJ2-1, with no clear D. The CDR3 is 12 amino acids. Per the germline V gene, CDR1 is LGHDT and CDR2 is YNNKEL (reference sequence). CDR3 in amino acids: CACSLRTGQQFF. In nucleotides, the CDR3 is TGTGCCTGCAGCCTAAGAACCGGGCAGCAGTTCTTC.

Many counts were recorded for this clonotype. The rearrangement uses TRBV5-1 and TRBJ2-3; D is ambiguous. Germline V gene lookup returns CDR1 SGHRS and CDR2 YFSETQ. This CDR3 comprises 13 residues. Trimming pared 6 bases from V and 2 bases from J, leaving 10 bases between. The CDR3 DNA is TGCGCCAGCAATAGACGGAACACAGATACGCAGTATTTT. It translates to CASNRRNTDTQYF.